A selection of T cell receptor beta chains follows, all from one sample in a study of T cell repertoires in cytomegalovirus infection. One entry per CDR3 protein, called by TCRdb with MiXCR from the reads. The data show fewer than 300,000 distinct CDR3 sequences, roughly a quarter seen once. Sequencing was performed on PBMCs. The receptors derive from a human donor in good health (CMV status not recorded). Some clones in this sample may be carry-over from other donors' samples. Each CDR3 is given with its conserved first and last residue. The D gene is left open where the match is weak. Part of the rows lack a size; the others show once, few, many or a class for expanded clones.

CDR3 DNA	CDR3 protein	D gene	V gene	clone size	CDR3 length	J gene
TGCGCCAGCAGCTTGTCGGGTAAAAGGGCAGATACGCAGTATTTT	CASSLSGKRADTQYF	-	TRBV5-1	-	15	TRBJ2-3
TGTGCCAGCAGCTCAGGGATGACCTATAATTCACCCCTCCACTTT	CASSSGMTYNSPLHF	-	TRBV28	-	15	TRBJ1-6
TGTGCCAGCAGCTCTCAAGGACTAGCGACGACCGGGGAGCTGTTTTTT	CASSSQGLATTGELFF	TRBD2	TRBV7-2	many	16	TRBJ2-2
TGTGCCAGTAGGCAGACGGATTATAGCAATCAGCCCCAGCATTTT	CASRQTDYSNQPQHF	-	TRBV19	few	15	TRBJ1-5
TGCAGTGCTGCCGGCGCGGGTCAATACAATGAGCAGTTCTTC	CSAAGAGQYNEQFF	-	TRBV20-1	-	14	TRBJ2-1
TGCGCCAGCAGCTTGGAGTGGGCTGGGGCCAACGTCCTGACTTTC	CASSLEWAGANVLTF	-	TRBV5-1	-	15	TRBJ2-6
TGTGCCAGCACTGGAGCTGGGGCCAACGTCCTGACTTTC	CASTGAGANVLTF	-	TRBV28	many	13	TRBJ2-6
TGTGCCAGCAGTTTCGGACTAGCAGGGGACGATACGCAGTATTTT	CASSFGLAGDDTQYF	TRBD2	TRBV12-3/TRBV12-4	-	15	TRBJ2-3
TGTGCCAGCAGCCCATCACCGGGACAGGGGGCGCCGGAAGCTTTCTTT	CASSPSPGQGAPEAFF	TRBD1	TRBV6-5	many	16	TRBJ1-1
TGTGCCAGCAGGGGACAGGGCTATAATTCACCCCTCCACTTT	CASRGQGYNSPLHF	TRBD1	TRBV28	few	14	TRBJ1-6
TGTGCCAGCAAAGGGACAGCTTCTTCACCCCTCCACTTT	CASKGTASSPLHF	TRBD1	TRBV2	-	13	TRBJ1-6
TGCAGCGTCAATTGGCTAACCTCCTCGGGTGAGCAGTACTTC	CSVNWLTSSGEQYF	-	TRBV29-1	few	14	TRBJ2-7
TGTGCCAGCAGCTCCTCGACAGGGGGCAATCAGCCCCAGCATTTT	CASSSSTGGNQPQHF	TRBD1	TRBV28	-	15	TRBJ1-5
TGTGCCAGCAGCCGACAGGGGCACGGGGAGCTGTTTTTT	CASSRQGHGELFF	TRBD1	TRBV5-6	-	13	TRBJ2-2
TGCGCCAGCAGCTTGGCTGGCAGTTCGAGCTCCTACAATGAGCAGTTCTTC	CASSLAGSSSSYNEQFF	-	TRBV5-1	few	17	TRBJ2-1
TGTGCCAGCGCTACCCGGGACTCCCACACAGATACGCAGTATTTT	CASATRDSHTDTQYF	-	TRBV27	few	15	TRBJ2-3
TGTGCCAGCAGCTCGGGGTTGTTGGGGTCGGGTCAGCCCCAGCATTTT	CASSSGLLGSGQPQHF	-	TRBV7-6	-	16	TRBJ1-5
TGTGCCAGCAGCCAACGGACAGGGGGCGTCGGGACCCAGTACTTC	CASSQRTGGVGTQYF	TRBD1	TRBV14	few	15	TRBJ2-5
TGTGCCAGCAGCCTACAGCCGGAATGGGGCGAGCAGTACTTC	CASSLQPEWGEQYF	-	TRBV7-2	many	14	TRBJ2-7
TGTGCCAGCAACAAGGGGGGACAACGGAGTTCTGAGCAGTTCTTC	CASNKGGQRSSEQFF	-	TRBV6-2/TRBV6-3	-	15	TRBJ2-1
TGTGCCAGCAGTCCACCGGGAGGATTCGAGGTCAGAGAGACCCAGTACTTC	CASSPPGGFEVRETQYF	TRBD2	TRBV12-3/TRBV12-4	many	17	TRBJ2-5
TGTGCCAGCAGCTTAGACTTGGGGGGTACCCCATGGGGTTCACCCCTCCACTTT	CASSLDLGGTPWGSPLHF	-	TRBV7-8	many	18	TRBJ1-6
TGCAGTGCTAGAGACCCCCGGGTCGGGGGGCAGTTCTTC	CSARDPRVGGQFF	-	TRBV20-1	-	13	TRBJ2-1
TGCAGCGCTGAAGCCCACGGTGGAGACGAGCAGTACTTC	CSAEAHGGDEQYF	-	TRBV29-1	-	13	TRBJ2-7
TGTGCCAGCAGTCACGGGATGAGAGATCAGCCCCAGCATTTT	CASSHGMRDQPQHF	-	TRBV12-3/TRBV12-4	few	14	TRBJ1-5
TGTGCCAGCTCACCCCAGGTGGGGAGCTATGGCTACACCTTC	CASSPQVGSYGYTF	-	TRBV18	-	14	TRBJ1-2
TGTGCCAGCAGCAGTTATAATTTCTACGAGCAGTACTTC	CASSSYNFYEQYF	-	TRBV7-2	many	13	TRBJ2-7
TGTGCCAGCAGCGATTGGAGCGGGAGCTCCAGAGATACGCAGTATTTT	CASSDWSGSSRDTQYF	TRBD2	TRBV7-2	many	16	TRBJ2-3
TGTGCCAGCAGAGCAGGACAGGGAGGACAGCCCCAGCATTTT	CASRAGQGGQPQHF	TRBD1	TRBV28	-	14	TRBJ1-5
TGTGCCAGCAGCTTCCAAGGTGGCGGAGATACGCAGTATTTT	CASSFQGGGDTQYF	-	TRBV7-2	few	14	TRBJ2-3
TGTGCCAGCAGCTTAGGAGGACAGGGGAACACCGGGGAGCTGTTTTTT	CASSLGGQGNTGELFF	TRBD1	TRBV7-2	-	16	TRBJ2-2
TGTGCCAGCAGCGCCGGACAGGGGGGAGGCAATGAGCAGTTCTTC	CASSAGQGGGNEQFF	TRBD1	TRBV7-2	many	15	TRBJ2-1
TGTGCCAGCTACCGGGCGGGGGTGGGCACTGAAGCTTTCTTT	CASYRAGVGTEAFF	-	TRBV28	few	14	TRBJ1-1
TGTGCCAGCACCCATCGAGGGGTGAGCACAGATACGCAGTATTTT	CASTHRGVSTDTQYF	-	TRBV6-5	few	15	TRBJ2-3
TGTGCCAGCAGCCCCGGACATTTCGGGGAGCTGTTTTTT	CASSPGHFGELFF	-	TRBV7-8	few	13	TRBJ2-2
TGCAGCTTCCGACAGTTCTTGAACACTGAAGCTTTCTTT	CSFRQFLNTEAFF	-	TRBV29-1	-	13	TRBJ1-1
TGTGCCAGCAGCCAGACAGGGGAGGCTGAAGCTTTCTTT	CASSQTGEAEAFF	TRBD1	TRBV2	-	13	TRBJ1-1
TGTGCCAGCAGCTTAGAGGAGGGAAGCTCCTACAATGAGCAGTTCTTC	CASSLEEGSSYNEQFF	-	TRBV7-4	few	16	TRBJ2-1
TGTGCCAGTAGTCCCGGACGGGGGCGCGGCTCCTACAATGAGCAGTTCTTC	CASSPGRGRGSYNEQFF	-	TRBV19	few	17	TRBJ2-1
TGTGCCAGCAGTGAGGGGGAGCCCCAGCATTTT	CASSEGEPQHF	-	TRBV12-3/TRBV12-4	few	11	TRBJ1-5
TGTGCCAGCAACCTACAGGGGGACACCGGGGAGCTGTTTTTT	CASNLQGDTGELFF	TRBD1	TRBV5-6	-	14	TRBJ2-2
TGTGCCAGCAGCTTAGCGCTCAGGATGGATGAGCAGTACTTC	CASSLALRMDEQYF	-	TRBV7-2	many	14	TRBJ2-7
TGCAGCGGCGGCGGAAGGACAGGGTTGTCGGGGACCCAGTACTTC	CSGGGRTGLSGTQYF	TRBD1	TRBV29-1	-	15	TRBJ2-5
TGCAGTGCTAATGTTCAGGGTTGGGGGAACACTGAAGCTTTCTTT	CSANVQGWGNTEAFF	-	TRBV20-1	few	15	TRBJ1-1
TGTGCCAGCAGCCTTCAACCCTTAGGAATGGGAGATACGCAGTATTTT	CASSLQPLGMGDTQYF	-	TRBV6-8	few	16	TRBJ2-3
TGTGCCACCAAACCGGGGAACTCCTACGAGCAGTACTTC	CATKPGNSYEQYF	-	TRBV11-2	few	13	TRBJ2-7
TGCAGTCCTATCACAGGGGAACTCTTTTACGAGCAGTACTTC	CSPITGELFYEQYF	TRBD1	TRBV20-1	-	14	TRBJ2-7
TGTGCCACCAGCAGAGAGGGGTCGGGGGACGGAAGCAATCAGCCCCAGCATTTT	CATSREGSGDGSNQPQHF	-	TRBV15	few	18	TRBJ1-5
TGTGCCAGCCGAACTAGCAGTAGGTACAATGAGCAGTTCTTC	CASRTSSRYNEQFF	-	TRBV19	many	14	TRBJ2-1
TGTGCCAGCAGCCGGGACATGAAGACTGAAGCTTTCTTT	CASSRDMKTEAFF	-	TRBV6-5	few	13	TRBJ1-1
TGTGCCAGCAGCCATACAGGGGGATATGAGCAGTTCTTC	CASSHTGGYEQFF	TRBD1	TRBV28	many	13	TRBJ2-1
TGCAGTGCTAGAGACGCAGGGAGGGTTGAAAAACTGTTTTTT	CSARDAGRVEKLFF	-	TRBV20-1	-	14	TRBJ1-4
TGCAGTGCTTCTGAAATCAGAAATGAGCAGTTCTTC	CSASEIRNEQFF	-	TRBV20-1	few	12	TRBJ2-1
TGTGCCAGCACCTTCTTCCAGGGACTAGCTAGCACAGATACGCAGTATTTT	CASTFFQGLASTDTQYF	TRBD2	TRBV11-2	many	17	TRBJ2-3
TGTGCCAGCAGCATACTAGCGGGAAACTACGAGCAGTACTTC	CASSILAGNYEQYF	TRBD2	TRBV28	few	14	TRBJ2-7
TGCAGTGCAATACGCTTGGGGGGGGTAAGCTCCTACAATGAGCAGTTCTTC	CSAIRLGGVSSYNEQFF	TRBD2	TRBV20-1	-	17	TRBJ2-1
TGTGCCAGCACCCTACCAGGGAGGTCCTACAATGAGCAGTTCTTC	CASTLPGRSYNEQFF	-	TRBV28	-	15	TRBJ2-1